Listed here are 10 T cell receptor beta chains from one sample, sequenced in a study of blood T cell repertoires in COVID-19. Here immunoSEQ multiplex PCR was the method, and the copy in TCRdb shows in-frame clones only, minus some. This table holds 140,000 to 150,000 clones, 75% to 90% found once. The sample consisted of peripheral blood. Receptors were obtained from a man in his sixties or seventies who had recovered from COVID-19.

This clone was recorded only once. V usage is TRBV6-5 and J usage is TRBJ2-1; TRBD2 might be the D (5 bases). Germline values: CDR1 MNHEY, CDR2 SVGAGI. Trimming took off 6 bases at V and 5 bases at J, with 14 bases between the two ends. The CDR3 consists of 14 residues. CDR3 sequence (DNA): TGTGCCAGCAGACGAGGGTTAGGGAACAATGAGCAGTTCTTC. As protein: CASRRGLGNNEQFF.

The CDR3 loop is CSAYGDTQYF. The DNA of the CDR3 is TGCAGTGCTTACGGGGATACGCAGTATTTT. This chain connects TRBV20-1 to TRBJ2-3, with D uncertain. CDR3 length equals 10 residues. Germline assignment: CDR1 DFQATT and CDR2 SNEGSKA (reference sequence). The V and J ends lost 5 bases and 6 bases respectively, with 6 bases between them.

Comment on this clone: This sample includes further DNA sequences coding for the same CDR3. The rearrangement joins TRBV5-1 to TRBJ2-1, with TRBD2 matching over 11 bases. With V trimmed by 3 bases and J by 2 bases, 1 base remained unmatched. The germline V gene has CDR1 SGHRS and CDR2 YFSETQ. This CDR3 contains 15 residues. The CDR3 DNA sequence: TGCGCCAGCAGCTGGACTAGCGGGCCCTACAATGAGCAGTTCTTC. Its protein product is CASSWTSGPYNEQFF.

The V and J genes are TRBV27 and TRBJ1-1; D is ambiguous. Germline CDR1 reads MNHEY; CDR2 reads SMNVEV (reference sequence). The CDR3 extends over 9 amino acids. The V end was cut by 10 bases, the J end by 10 bases, with 10 bases between. CDR3 sequence reads: CATNRGAFF. CDR3 sequence (DNA): TGTGCCACCAACCGGGGAGCTTTCTTT.

The genes are TRBV9 and TRBJ2-3; D call uncertain. The CDR3 covers 15 residues. Between the trimmed V and J ends, which lost 3 bases and 1 base, there was a span of 12 bases. Germline V gene lookup returns CDR1 SGDLS and CDR2 YYNGEE. The CDR3 loop is CASSGRSFGTDTQYF. The DNA for the CDR3 is TGTGCCAGCAGCGGCAGAAGTTTTGGCACAGATACGCAGTATTTT.

V usage is TRBV4-1 and J usage is TRBJ2-3; 11 nucleotides line up with TRBD2. There are 17 residues in the CDR3. V lost 5 bases to trimming and J lost 4 bases; unmatched junction nucleotides: 11. From germline, CDR1 is MGHRA and CDR2 YSYEKL. The CDR3 sequence: CASSSLAGGSRADTQYF. CDR3 bases: TGCGCCAGCAGCTCATTAGCGGGAGGGTCGAGGGCAGATACGCAGTATTTT.

J is TRBJ1-6 and V is TRBV9; D may be TRBD1 (6 bases). Trimming removed 0 bases at V and 0 bases at J, with 13 bases between. CDR3 length: 18 residues. The germline CDR1 and CDR2 sequences are SGDLS and YYNGEE. The DNA of the CDR3 is TGTGCCAGCAGCGTAGGAGGGGGATTTAGCTCCTATAATTCACCCCTCCACTTT. It translates to CASSVGGGFSSYNSPLHF.

The CDR3 reads CAWSVLSEQYF. The CDR3 DNA reads TGTGCCTGGAGTGTCCTCTCCGAGCAGTACTTC. The chain employs TRBV30 and TRBJ2-7; D is undetermined. This CDR3 contains 11 residues. Germline values: CDR1 GTSNPN, CDR2 SVGIG (reference sequence). V was shortened by 0 bases and J by 6 bases, with 6 bases between the two germline ends.

This clone was counted only a few times. This chain connects TRBV6-4 to TRBJ2-2; 12 bases fit TRBD2. V trimming: 5 bases; J trimming: 3 bases; junction bases outside the gene matches: 1. Germline CDR1 and CDR2: MRHNA and SNTAGT. The CDR3 consists of 15 residues. This CDR3 reads CASSRLAGDTGELFF. The CDR3, as DNA: TGTGCCAGCAGTAGACTAGCGGGAGACACCGGGGAGCTGTTTTTT.

The chain uses TRBV30 and TRBJ1-5; D uncertain. Between the trimmed V and J ends, which lost 4 bases and 1 base, there was a span of 8 bases. From germline, CDR1 is GTSNPN and CDR2 SVGIG (reference sequence). The CDR3 spans 13 residues. CDR3 sequence: CAWKGDSNQPQHF. The CDR3 DNA reads TGTGCCTGGAAGGGAGACAGCAATCAGCCCCAGCATTTT. Full variable domain (rest looked up from reference TRBV30 and TRBJ1-5): SQTIHQWPATLVQPVGSPLSLECTVEGTSNPNLYWYRQAAGRGLQLLFYSVGIGQISSEVPQNLSASRPQDRQFILSSKKLLLSDSGFYLCAWKGDSNQPQHFGDGTRLSIL.